This T cell receptor (beta chain) was found in a study of CD8+CD57+ T cells in acquired aplastic anemia (dated by TCRdb to 2017 to 2018). Concerning the study at large: A mean of roughly 2.9 ug of DNA, ranging from 0.2 to 27.4 ug, was extracted from sorted CD4+ and CD8+ cells. CD8+CD57+ expansion was defined as a frequency above the mean frequency observed in healthy subjects.

Trimming takes 6 bases off V and 8 bases off J; junction bases not matched to a gene: 8. Inclusive of the bounding cysteine and phenylalanine, the CDR3 is 14 residues long. Only CDR3 DNA is held: 42 bases, read in frame from base 1. The germline V gene sets CDR1 to MNHEY and CDR2 to SVGAGI. Genomic DNA served as template for TCR beta VDJ combination and CDR3 sequence profiling. TCR repertoire sequencing was run on an Illumina HiSeq 2000. In the paper's pipeline: Repertoires were assessed using TRBV/TRBJ rearrangement plots, CDR3 size and DJ length profiles, and Simpson's diversity index. The most abundant DNA sequence in the deep sequencing data was defined as the immunodominant clone. CDR3 amino acid sequences were screened for sharing across subjects and were compared with published repertoires and the VDJdb database. TCRdb redid the processing of the public reads, applying fastp at Q25 and MiXCR, and retained in-frame beta chains. Rows are combined by CDR3 protein, so each entry shows the most common genes and DNA. The V and J calls were determined by TCRdb, not by the authors. The sample has roughly 200,000 distinct CDR3 sequences on record, less than 75% of them singletons. The top ten clones comprise around 60% of the sample.

Expansion of CD8+CD57+ cells had been shown by flow cytometry in the patients chosen for sequencing. Severe acquired aplastic anemia was diagnosed in all patients according to International Study of Aplastic Anemia and Agranulocytosis and Camitta criteria. No therapy had been received by the patients at the time of blood sampling. TCR repertoires of sorted CD4+ and CD8+ blood T cells from severe aplastic anemia patients and healthy subjects were deep-sequenced in the study. In the USA, patient enrollment took place under clinicaltrials.gov protocols 00001620, 01623167, 00001397, 00071045, 00081523 and 00961064. Ficoll-Paque density gradient centrifugation was used to isolate peripheral blood mononuclear cells. Before DNA was extracted, CD4+ and CD8+ T cells were sorted using either FACS or magnetic beads. On this clonotype itself: The target of this receptor is not known. No much larger clone exists at a distance of one base, and base qualities are not known.

Study-level results and caveats: Patients and healthy controls showed no significant difference in CD8+ Simpson's diversity (P=0.060). Around 30 CD8+ CDR3 sequences were found in both patients and controls but appeared to be highly expressed in patients and within the immunodominant clones of the patients.

The chain is assembled from TRBV6-5 and TRBJ2-1, with 9 bases aligning to TRBD1. Sequencing was carried out using sorted CD4+, CD8+, or CD8+CD57+ T cells (not recorded which) from PBMCs. The sequence derives from a human donor with aplastic anemia. The CDR3 in this case is CASREDRGEYEQFF. DNA sequence: TGTGCCAGCAGGGAGGACAGGGGAGAGTATGAGCAGTTCTTC.